This T cell receptor beta chain appears in the sequencing data of a study of T cell repertoires in cytomegalovirus infection. About the research overall: Based on public TCR beta signatures, there were indications of CMV infection and of a matching HLA type. Findings and limits, study-wide: HLA-C-restricted CMV clonotypes gave the most frequent clonotype in two of eight donors. Carriers of CMV plus the relevant HLA were identified by cumulative public TCR beta family frequency.

Looked up from germline, CDR1 is MNHNS and CDR2 is SASEGT. The CDR3 is 18 amino acids. V shed 1 base and J 5 bases; nucleotides not matched to a gene: 10. The table lists this clonotype with a few counts. Its target is not known. TCRdb re-called the reads with MiXCR, one entry per CDR3 protein. The sample consists of fewer than 250,000 distinct CDR3 sequences, approximately 13% of them appearing once. The rearrangement links TRBV6-1 to TRBJ2-4, with 11 bases matching TRBD2. Input material: PBMCs. This receptor was obtained from a human donor in good health (CMV status not recorded). Some clones in this sample may be carry-over from other donors' samples. As DNA, the CDR3 is TGTGCCAGCAGTGAAGTTGGGGGTAGCGGGGGGGCCGAAAACATTCAGTACTTC. As protein: CASSEVGGSGGAENIQYF.